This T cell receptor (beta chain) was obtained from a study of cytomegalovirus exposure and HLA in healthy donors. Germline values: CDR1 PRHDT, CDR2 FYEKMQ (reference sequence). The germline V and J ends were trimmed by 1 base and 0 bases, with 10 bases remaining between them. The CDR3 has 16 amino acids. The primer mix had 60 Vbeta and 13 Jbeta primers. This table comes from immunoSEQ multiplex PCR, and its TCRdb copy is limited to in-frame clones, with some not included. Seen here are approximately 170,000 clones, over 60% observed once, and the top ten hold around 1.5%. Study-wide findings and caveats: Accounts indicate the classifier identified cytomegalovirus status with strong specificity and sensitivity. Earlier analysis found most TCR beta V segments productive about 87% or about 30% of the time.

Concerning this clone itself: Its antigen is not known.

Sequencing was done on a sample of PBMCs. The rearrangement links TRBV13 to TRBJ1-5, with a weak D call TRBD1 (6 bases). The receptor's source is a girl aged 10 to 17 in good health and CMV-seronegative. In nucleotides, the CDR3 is TGTGCCAGCAGCTTAGCTAGGGGGAGTAGCAATCAGCCCCAGCATTTT. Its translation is CASSLARGSSNQPQHF.